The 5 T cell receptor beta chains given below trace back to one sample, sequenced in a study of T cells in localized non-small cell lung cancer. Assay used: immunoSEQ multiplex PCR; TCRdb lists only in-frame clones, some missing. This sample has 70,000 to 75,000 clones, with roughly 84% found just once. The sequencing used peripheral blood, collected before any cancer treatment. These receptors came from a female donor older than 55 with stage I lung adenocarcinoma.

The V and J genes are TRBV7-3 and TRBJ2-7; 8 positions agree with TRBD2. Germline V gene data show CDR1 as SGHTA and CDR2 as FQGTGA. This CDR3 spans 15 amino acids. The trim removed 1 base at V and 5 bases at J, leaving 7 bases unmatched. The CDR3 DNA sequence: TGTGCCAGCAGCTTAATGGGGACTAGGGGCCACGAGCAGTACTTC. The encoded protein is CASSLMGTRGHEQYF.

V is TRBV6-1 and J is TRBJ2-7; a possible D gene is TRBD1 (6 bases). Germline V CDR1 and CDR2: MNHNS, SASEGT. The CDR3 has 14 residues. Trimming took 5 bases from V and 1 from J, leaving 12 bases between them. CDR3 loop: CASSRAGESYEQYF. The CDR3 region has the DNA TGTGCCAGCAGTAGGGCAGGGGAGTCCTACGAGCAGTACTTC.

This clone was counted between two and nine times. The CDR3 DNA is TGTGCCAGCAGCTTGCGGACTAGCGACGAGCAGTACTTC. Amino acid sequence: CASSLRTSDEQYF. The chain links TRBV7-6 to TRBJ2-7, with TRBD2 identical over 9 bases. CDR3 length: 13 residues. J gave up 5 bases and V 3 bases, and 2 bases lay outside the gene matches. CDR1 is SGHVS and CDR2 is FNYEAQ in the germline V gene.

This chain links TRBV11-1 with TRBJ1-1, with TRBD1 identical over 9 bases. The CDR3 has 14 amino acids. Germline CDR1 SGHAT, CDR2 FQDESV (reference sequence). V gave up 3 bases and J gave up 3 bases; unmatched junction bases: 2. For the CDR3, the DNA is TGTGCCAGCAGCTTTGGGACAGGGCACACTGAAGCTTTCTTT. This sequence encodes CASSFGTGHTEAFF.

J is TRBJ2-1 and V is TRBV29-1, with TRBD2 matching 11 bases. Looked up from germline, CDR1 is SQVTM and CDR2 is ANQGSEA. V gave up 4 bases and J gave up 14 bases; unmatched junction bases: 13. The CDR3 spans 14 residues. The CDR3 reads CSVGPLTSGAGEFF. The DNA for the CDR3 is TGCAGCGTTGGTCCGTTGACTAGCGGGGCCGGGGAGTTCTTC.